This TCR beta chain came from a study of control samples from healthy donors and cancer patients. TCRdb's copy holds only in-frame clones and misses some; the assay was immunoSEQ multiplex PCR. Of 70,000 to 75,000 clones in the sample, more than 75% were seen once. The CDR3 consists of 15 residues. V lost 2 bases and J lost 5, with 15 bases in between. Germline V lookup: CDR1 SGHVS, CDR2 FQNEAQ. The source of this sequence is a woman aged 45-59 years in good health. The chain recombines TRBV7-8 with TRBJ1-1, with D possibly being TRBD1 (5 bases). The sequenced material came from blood. The CDR3 region has the DNA TGTGCCAGCAGCTTAAAGAGAATCGGGGGTACTGAAGCTTTCTTT. Translating gives CASSLKRIGGTEAFF.